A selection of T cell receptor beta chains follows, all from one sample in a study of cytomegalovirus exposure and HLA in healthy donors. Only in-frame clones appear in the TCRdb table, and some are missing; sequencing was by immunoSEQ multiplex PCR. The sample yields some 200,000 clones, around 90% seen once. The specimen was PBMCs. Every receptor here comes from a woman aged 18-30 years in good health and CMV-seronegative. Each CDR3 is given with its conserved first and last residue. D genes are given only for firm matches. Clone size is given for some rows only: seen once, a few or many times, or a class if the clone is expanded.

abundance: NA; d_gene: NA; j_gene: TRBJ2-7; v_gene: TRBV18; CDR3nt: TGTGCCAGCTCAGAACGGAGCTCCTACGAGCAGTACTTC; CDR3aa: CASSERSSYEQYF
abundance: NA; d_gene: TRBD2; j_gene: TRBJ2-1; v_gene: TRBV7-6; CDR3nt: TGTGCCAGCAGCTTAGTCTCTGGAAGCGGGACGTACAATGAGCAGTTCTTC; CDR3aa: CASSLVSGSGTYNEQFF
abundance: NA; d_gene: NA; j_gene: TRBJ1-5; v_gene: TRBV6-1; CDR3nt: TGTGCCAGCACTGACCCCCGACGGAGGTCCAATCAGCCCCAGCATTTT; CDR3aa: CASTDPRRRSNQPQHF
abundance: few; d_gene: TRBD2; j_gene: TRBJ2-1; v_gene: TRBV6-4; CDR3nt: TGTGCCAGCAGTGACCGGCTAGCGGGGGACAATGAGCAGTTCTTC; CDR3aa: CASSDRLAGDNEQFF
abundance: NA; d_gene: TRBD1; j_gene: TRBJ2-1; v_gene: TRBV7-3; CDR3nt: TGTGCCAGCAGCGACATGTCAGGGGGAGAGGGGTTCGTGAATGAGCAGTTCTTC; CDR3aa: CASSDMSGGEGFVNEQFF
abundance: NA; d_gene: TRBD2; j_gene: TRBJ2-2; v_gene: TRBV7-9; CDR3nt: TGTGCCATCCCACTAGCGGATGCCACCGGGGAGCTGTTTTTT; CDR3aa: CAIPLADATGELFF
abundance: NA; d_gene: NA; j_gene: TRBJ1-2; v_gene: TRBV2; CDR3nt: TGTGCCAGCGGAGGCCAGGCGCACACCTTC; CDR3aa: CASGGQAHTF
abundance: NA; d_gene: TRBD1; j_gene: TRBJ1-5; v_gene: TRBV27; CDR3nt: TGTGCCAGCAGTTTAACGACAGGGAGAAATCAGCCCCAGCATTTT; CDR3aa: CASSLTTGRNQPQHF
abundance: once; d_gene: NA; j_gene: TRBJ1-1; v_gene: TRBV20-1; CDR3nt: TGCAGTGCGGGGGGGCAGAATGAAGCTTTCTTT; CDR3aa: CSAGGQNEAFF
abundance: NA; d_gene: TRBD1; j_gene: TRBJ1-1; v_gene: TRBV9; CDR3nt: TGTGCCAGCAGCGTAGGACAGGGGGCCTGGGGCACTGAAGCTTTCTTT; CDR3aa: CASSVGQGAWGTEAFF
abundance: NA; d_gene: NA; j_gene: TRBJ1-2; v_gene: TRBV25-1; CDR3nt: TGTGCCAGCAGTGCATACGAACAGGGAAACTATGGCTACACCTTC; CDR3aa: CASSAYEQGNYGYTF
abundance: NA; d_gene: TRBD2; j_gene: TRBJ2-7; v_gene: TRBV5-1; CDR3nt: TGCGCCAGCAGCTTGGCCGGGACTAGCGGCGAGCAGTACTTC; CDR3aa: CASSLAGTSGEQYF
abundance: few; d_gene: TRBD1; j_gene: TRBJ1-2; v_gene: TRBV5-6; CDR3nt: TGTGCCGCCACCACAGGGGGCAGACTCTTCTATGGCTACACCTTC; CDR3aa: CAATTGGRLFYGYTF